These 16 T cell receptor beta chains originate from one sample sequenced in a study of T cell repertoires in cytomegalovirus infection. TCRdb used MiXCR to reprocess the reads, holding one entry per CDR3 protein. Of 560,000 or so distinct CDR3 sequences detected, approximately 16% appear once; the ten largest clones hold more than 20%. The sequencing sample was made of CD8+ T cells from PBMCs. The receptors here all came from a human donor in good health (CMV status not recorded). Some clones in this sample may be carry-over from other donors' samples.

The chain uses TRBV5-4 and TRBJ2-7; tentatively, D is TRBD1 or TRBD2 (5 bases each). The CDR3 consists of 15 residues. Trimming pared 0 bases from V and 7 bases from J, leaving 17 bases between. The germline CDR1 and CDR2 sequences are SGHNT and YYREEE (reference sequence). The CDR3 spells CASSLAGPKIGEQYF. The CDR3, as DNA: TGTGCCAGCAGCTTGGCGGGACCTAAGATTGGGGAGCAGTACTTC.

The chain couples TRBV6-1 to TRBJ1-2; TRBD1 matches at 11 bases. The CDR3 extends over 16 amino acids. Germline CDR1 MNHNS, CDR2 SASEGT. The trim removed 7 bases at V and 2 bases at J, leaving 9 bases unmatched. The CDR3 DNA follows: TGTGCCAGCATTACCGGGACAGGGGGGCGAAACTATGGCTACACCTTC. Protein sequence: CASITGTGGRNYGYTF.

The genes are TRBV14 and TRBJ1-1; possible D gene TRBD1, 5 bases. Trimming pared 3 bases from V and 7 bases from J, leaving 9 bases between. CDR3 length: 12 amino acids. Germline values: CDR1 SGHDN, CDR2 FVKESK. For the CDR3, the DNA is TGTGCCAGCAGCCAGGGGGAGGGTGAAGCTTTCTTT. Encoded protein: CASSQGEGEAFF.

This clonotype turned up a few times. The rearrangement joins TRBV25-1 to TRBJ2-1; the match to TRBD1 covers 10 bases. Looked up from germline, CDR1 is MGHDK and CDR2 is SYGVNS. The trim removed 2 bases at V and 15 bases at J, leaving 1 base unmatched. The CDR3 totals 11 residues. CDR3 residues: CASSEGTGVFF. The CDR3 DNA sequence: TGTGCCAGCAGTGAAGGGACAGGGGTGTTCTTC.

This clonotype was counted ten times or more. The CDR3 bases are TGTGCCAGCAGTTTACCGGGCCGGGAGCAGTACTTC. The encoded protein is CASSLPGREQYF. The chain is built from TRBV12-3 or TRBV12-4 and TRBJ2-7; D unresolved. This CDR3 is 12 amino acids long. V was trimmed by 2 bases and J by 7 bases, leaving 9 bases between them.

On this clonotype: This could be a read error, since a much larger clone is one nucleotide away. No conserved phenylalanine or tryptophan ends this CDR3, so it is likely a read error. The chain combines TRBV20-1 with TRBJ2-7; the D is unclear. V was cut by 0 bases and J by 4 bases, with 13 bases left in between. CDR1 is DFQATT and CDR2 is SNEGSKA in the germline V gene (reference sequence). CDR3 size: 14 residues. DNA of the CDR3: TGCAGTGCTAGAGATCCGGGCAGAGAGTACGAGCAGTACTCC. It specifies CSARDPGREYEQYS.

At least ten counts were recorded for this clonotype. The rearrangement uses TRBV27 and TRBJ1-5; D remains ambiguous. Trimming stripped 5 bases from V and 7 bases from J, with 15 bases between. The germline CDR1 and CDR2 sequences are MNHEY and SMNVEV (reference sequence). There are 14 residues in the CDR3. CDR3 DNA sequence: TGTGCCAGCAGTGCCGCGGGGATCGGGCAGCCCCAGCATTTT. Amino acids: CASSAAGIGQPQHF.

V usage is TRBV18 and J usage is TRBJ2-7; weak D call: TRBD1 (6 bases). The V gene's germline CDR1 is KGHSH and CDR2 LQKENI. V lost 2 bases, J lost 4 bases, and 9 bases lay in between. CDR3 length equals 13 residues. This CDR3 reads CASSPDRRYEQYF. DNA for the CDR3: TGTGCCAGCTCACCAGACAGGAGGTACGAGCAGTACTTC.

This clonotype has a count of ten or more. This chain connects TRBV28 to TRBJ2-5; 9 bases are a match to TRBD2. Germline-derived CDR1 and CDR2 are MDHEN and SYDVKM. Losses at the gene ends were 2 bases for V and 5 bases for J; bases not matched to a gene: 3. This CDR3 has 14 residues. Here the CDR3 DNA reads TGTGCCAGCAGTTTAAAGCGGGAGGTTGAGACCCAGTACTTC. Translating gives CASSLKREVETQYF.

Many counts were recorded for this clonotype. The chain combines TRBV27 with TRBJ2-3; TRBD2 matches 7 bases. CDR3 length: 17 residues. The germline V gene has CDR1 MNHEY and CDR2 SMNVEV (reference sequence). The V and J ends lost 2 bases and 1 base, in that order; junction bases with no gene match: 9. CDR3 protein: CASSLRLSSGGTDTQYF. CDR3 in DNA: TGTGCCAGCAGTTTAAGATTGTCTAGCGGAGGCACAGATACGCAGTATTTT.

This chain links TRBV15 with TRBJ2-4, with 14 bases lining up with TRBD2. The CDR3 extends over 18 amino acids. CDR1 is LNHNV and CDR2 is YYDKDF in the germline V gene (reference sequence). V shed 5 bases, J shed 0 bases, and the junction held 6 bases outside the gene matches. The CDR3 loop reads CATSWTSGGSLAKNIQYF. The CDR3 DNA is TGTGCCACCAGCTGGACTAGCGGGGGGTCGCTAGCCAAAAACATTCAGTACTTC.

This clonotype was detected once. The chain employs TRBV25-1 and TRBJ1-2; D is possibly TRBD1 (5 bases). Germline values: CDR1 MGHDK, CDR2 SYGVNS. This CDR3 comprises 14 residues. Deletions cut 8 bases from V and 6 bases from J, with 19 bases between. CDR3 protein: CASSGPAGPHGYTF. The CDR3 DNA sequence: TGTGCCAGCTCAGGTCCGGCAGGGCCCCATGGCTACACCTTC.

The CDR3 DNA follows: TGTGCCAGCAGCTTACGAATTGGGCCAGGAGGGGATGAGCAGTTCTTC. Translated, it gives CASSLRIGPGGDEQFF. The chain recombines TRBV7-6 with TRBJ2-1; possibly TRBD2 for D (6 bases). The CDR3 extends over 16 amino acids. Trimming took off 2 bases at V and 8 bases at J, with 19 bases between the two ends. Per the germline V gene, CDR1 is SGHVS and CDR2 is FNYEAQ.

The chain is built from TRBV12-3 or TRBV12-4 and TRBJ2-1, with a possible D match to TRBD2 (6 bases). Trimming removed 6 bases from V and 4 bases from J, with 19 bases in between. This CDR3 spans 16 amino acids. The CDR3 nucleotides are TGTGCCAGCAGCTCGACTAGTTTGACGGTTTACAATGAGCAGTTCTTC. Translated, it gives CASSSTSLTVYNEQFF.

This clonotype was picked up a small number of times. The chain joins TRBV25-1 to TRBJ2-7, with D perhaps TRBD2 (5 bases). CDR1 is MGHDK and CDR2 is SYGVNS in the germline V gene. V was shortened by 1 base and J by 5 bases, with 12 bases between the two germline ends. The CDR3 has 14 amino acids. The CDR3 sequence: CASSEFPGTHEQYF. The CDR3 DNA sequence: TGTGCCAGCAGTGAATTCCCGGGAACCCACGAGCAGTACTTC.

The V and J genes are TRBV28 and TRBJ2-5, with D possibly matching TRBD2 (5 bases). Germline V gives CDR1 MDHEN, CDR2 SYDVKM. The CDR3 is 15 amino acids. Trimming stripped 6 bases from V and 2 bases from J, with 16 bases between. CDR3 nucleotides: TGTGCCAGCAGGACGGGAAAGGAGATACAAGAGACCCAGTACTTC. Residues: CASRTGKEIQETQYF.